One and the same sample provided the 28 T cell receptor beta chains below, sequenced in a study of OX40 agonist ivuxolimab in advanced cancers. Clones were sequenced by immunoSEQ multiplex PCR, and TCRdb holds only the in-frame ones, with some missing. The top ten hold 3% to 4% of the sample, which has about 51,000 clones, about 90% seen once. Specimen: CD4+ or CD8+ T cells sorted from blood, collected in a trial of the OX40 agonist ivuxolimab. These receptors were taken from an adult with an advanced solid tumor such as melanoma, head and neck, liver or kidney cancer.

This clone was detected only a few times. V gene TRBV18 combines with J gene TRBJ2-3, with TRBD2 identical over 9 bases. CDR1 is KGHSH, CDR2 LQKENI, per germline. Unmatched junction bases numbered 10, after V lost 1 base and J lost 5 bases. CDR3 size: 17 residues. The CDR3 loop reads CASSPLNLREGRDTQYF. The CDR3 nucleotides are TGTGCCAGCTCACCACTCAACTTGCGGGAGGGCAGAGATACGCAGTATTTT. Full variable domain (outside the CDR3, taken from reference TRBV18 and TRBJ2-3): NAGVMQNPRHLVRRRGQEARLRCSPMKGHSHVYWYRQLPEEGLKFMVYLQKENIIDESGMPKERFSAEFPKEGPSILRIQQVVRGDSAAYFCASSPLNLREGRDTQYFGPGTRLTVL.

V gene TRBV6-1 combines with J gene TRBJ1-4; 8 bases line up with TRBD1. In germline, CDR1 is MNHNS, CDR2 SASEGT. The CDR3 totals 14 residues. Trimming at V came to 4 bases and at J to 13 bases, leaving 11 bases not matched to a gene. The CDR3 is CASSVDRVKGGLFF. As DNA, the CDR3 is TGTGCCAGCAGTGTGGACAGGGTTAAGGGTGGACTGTTTTTT.

The gene calls are TRBV19 and TRBJ1-5; 9 nucleotides agree with TRBD1. CDR1 is LNHDA and CDR2 is SQIVND in the germline V gene (reference sequence). Trimming at V came to 4 bases and at J to 4 bases, leaving 5 bases not matched to a gene. The CDR3 is 15 amino acids. The CDR3 bases are TGTGCCAGTAGTACACAGGGGGCGTTTAATCAGCCCCAGCATTTT. It specifies CASSTQGAFNQPQHF. The full variable domain, completed using reference TRBV19 and TRBJ1-5, is DGGITQSPKYLFRKEGQNVTLSCEQNLNHDAMYWYRQDPGQGLRLIYYSQIVNDFQKGDIAEGYSVSREKKESFPLTVTSAQKNPTAFYLCASSTQGAFNQPQHFGDGTRLSIL.

This chain connects TRBV14 to TRBJ2-5, with D perhaps matching TRBD1 (5 bases). The CDR3 covers 16 residues. Per germline, CDR1 SGHDN and CDR2 FVKESK. V was trimmed by 4 bases and J by 4 bases, leaving 19 bases between them. For the CDR3, the DNA is TGTGCCAGCAGCCCAGTGGGGCCGGTAGGGCTAGAGACCCAGTACTTC. This encodes CASSPVGPVGLETQYF.

This chain's CDR3 is CASSFSGGDQETQYF. For the CDR3, the DNA is TGCGCCAGCAGCTTTAGCGGGGGGGATCAAGAGACCCAGTACTTC. This chain joins TRBV5-1 and TRBJ2-5; 11 positions agree with TRBD2. Looked up from germline, CDR1 is SGHRS and CDR2 is YFSETQ. The CDR3 spans 15 residues. The V gene end was trimmed by 2 bases and the J gene end by 2 bases; junction bases not matched to a gene: 2.

The chain couples TRBV30 to TRBJ1-4, with TRBD1 matching 9 bases. Germline V CDR1 and CDR2: GTSNPN, SVGIG (reference sequence). The CDR3 consists of 14 residues. V gave up 2 bases and J gave up 6 bases; unmatched junction bases: 4. CDR3 residues: CAWSRGTGHEKLFF. The DNA for the CDR3 is TGTGCCTGGAGTCGCGGGACAGGGCATGAAAAACTGTTTTTT.

This clone occurred once. The V and J genes are TRBV25-1 and TRBJ2-7; 7 bases match TRBD1. This CDR3 is 15 amino acids long. Germline loops: CDR1 MGHDK, CDR2 SYGVNS. The V segment lost 5 bases and the J segment 2 bases; nucleotides outside the gene matches: 9. The CDR3 coding sequence is TGTGCCAGCAGTACCTACAGGGGAACCCCCTACGAGCAGTACTTC. This translates into CASSTYRGTPYEQYF.

The rearrangement joins TRBV5-1 to TRBJ2-1, with 8 bases aligning to TRBD1. CDR3 length: 14 residues. V dropped 0 bases and J dropped 8; count of bases not matched to a gene: 4. Germline V gene lookup returns CDR1 SGHRS and CDR2 YFSETQ. The CDR3 coding sequence is TGCGCCAGCAGCTTGGGACAGGGGATCTATGAGCAGTTCTTC. Amino acid sequence: CASSLGQGIYEQFF.

This chain joins TRBV9 and TRBJ1-6; D perhaps matches TRBD1 (6 bases). V lost 4 bases and J 7 bases, leaving 15 bases between the germline ends. This CDR3 has 15 amino acids. Germline assignment: CDR1 SGDLS and CDR2 YYNGEE. The CDR3 here is CASSKVQGANSPLHF. The CDR3 DNA reads TGTGCCAGCAGCAAAGTACAGGGAGCCAATTCACCCCTCCACTTT.

This chain connects TRBV27 to TRBJ1-1, with TRBD1 matching over 7 bases. The J segment lost 4 bases and the V segment lost 7 bases, leaving 9 bases of the junction unmatched. This CDR3 has 14 residues. Per germline, CDR1 MNHEY and CDR2 SMNVEV (reference sequence). CDR3 in amino acids: CASIQQGLRTEAFF. The CDR3 nucleotides read TGTGCCAGCATCCAACAGGGGTTACGCACTGAAGCTTTCTTT.

The chain is built from TRBV6-1 and TRBJ1-3; D uncertain. Looked up from germline, CDR1 is MNHNS and CDR2 is SASEGT. The CDR3 has 13 amino acids. V gave up 3 bases and J gave up 5 bases, with 8 bases separating them. CDR3 in amino acids: CASSEAARNTIYF. CDR3 DNA: TGTGCCAGCAGTGAGGCAGCTAGAAACACCATATATTTT.

This rearrangement joins TRBV29-1 to TRBJ1-1; 9 nucleotides align to TRBD1. The CDR3 is made up of 15 amino acids. V lost 8 bases to trimming and J lost 1 base; unmatched junction nucleotides: 11. CDR1 is SQVTM and CDR2 is ANQGSEA in the germline V gene. CDR3: CSFINTGGRNTEAFF. For the CDR3, the DNA is TGCAGCTTTATTAACACAGGGGGCCGGAACACTGAAGCTTTCTTT.

This chain links TRBV2 with TRBJ2-7; D is unclear. The germline gives CDR1 SNHLY, CDR2 FYNNEI. V dropped 5 bases and J dropped 5 bases, with 7 bases sitting between them. This CDR3 has 11 residues. CDR3 protein: CASSQVDEQYF. CDR3 DNA: TGTGCCAGCAGTCAGGTGGACGAGCAGTACTTC.

CDR3 region: CASSQANLVAAGELFF. Here the CDR3 DNA reads TGCGCCAGCAGCCAGGCCAACTTAGTGGCGGCCGGGGAGCTGTTTTTT. The genes are TRBV4-1 and TRBJ2-2, with D uncertain. Looked up from germline, CDR1 is MGHRA and CDR2 is YSYEKL. V lost 3 bases, J lost 6 bases, and 17 bases lay in between. This CDR3 is built from 16 residues.

This clone turned up a few times. The chain recombines TRBV5-1 with TRBJ1-2; tentative D call: TRBD1 (5 bases). The CDR3 extends over 13 amino acids. V was trimmed by 0 bases and J by 7 bases, leaving 10 bases between them. Per germline, CDR1 SGHRS and CDR2 YFSETQ. CDR3: CASSLGRAGGYTF. For the CDR3, the DNA is TGCGCCAGCAGCTTGGGCAGGGCTGGTGGCTACACCTTC.

J is TRBJ1-2 and V is TRBV7-3; D possibly corresponds to TRBD1 (5 bases). The V gene lost 0 bases and the J gene lost 1 base, with 9 bases spanning the gap. This CDR3 has 15 residues. The germline V gene has CDR1 SGHTA and CDR2 FQGTGA. The CDR3 sequence is CASSLTGGSNYGYTF. CDR3 in DNA: TGTGCCAGCAGCTTAACCGGGGGAAGTAACTATGGCTACACCTTC.

The V call is TRBV18, the J call TRBJ2-7; D may be TRBD1 (6 bases). Between the trimmed V and J ends, which lost 3 bases and 1 base, there was a span of 10 bases. The CDR3 loop spans 14 amino acids. Germline CDR1 reads KGHSH; CDR2 reads LQKENI. CDR3 DNA sequence: TGTGCCAGCTCACCGTACAGGGATTCCTACGAGCAGTACTTC. The encoded protein is CASSPYRDSYEQYF.

This chain joins TRBV6-5 and TRBJ2-7, with 11 bases aligning to TRBD2. Trimming at V came to 2 bases and at J to 6 bases, leaving 9 bases not matched to a gene. There are 16 residues in the CDR3. Germline assignment: CDR1 MNHEY and CDR2 SVGAGI. Here the CDR3 reads CASSYHPSGRQVEQYF. The CDR3 DNA reads TGTGCCAGCAGTTACCATCCTAGCGGGAGGCAAGTCGAGCAGTACTTC.

The chain links TRBV19 to TRBJ1-1; D is ambiguous. V was clipped by 7 bases and J by 0 bases, with 15 bases between them. CDR1 and CDR2 from the germline V gene are LNHDA and SQIVND (reference sequence). CDR3 size: 15 residues. CDR3 in DNA: TGTGCCAGTAAGGTGCAGGAGAAAATGAACACTGAAGCTTTCTTT. Translation gives CASKVQEKMNTEAFF.

The gene calls are TRBV7-6 and TRBJ1-1; 8 bases agree with TRBD1. Germline values: CDR1 SGHVS, CDR2 FNYEAQ. The trim removed 5 bases at V and 4 bases at J, leaving 3 bases unmatched. The CDR3 runs to 13 residues. The DNA of the CDR3 is TGTGCCAGCAGCAGAACAGGGGGCACTGAAGCTTTCTTT. Translated: CASSRTGGTEAFF.

V gene TRBV30 combines with J gene TRBJ1-5; D might be TRBD1 (6 bases). Germline CDR1 GTSNPN, CDR2 SVGIG (reference sequence). The CDR3 length is 17 residues. Trimming removed 5 bases from V and 0 bases from J, with 20 bases in between. The CDR3 nucleotides are TGTGCCTGGGCACCGGGACATAGGACCTATAGCAATCAGCCCCAGCATTTT. Translated, it gives CAWAPGHRTYSNQPQHF.

The gene calls are TRBV4-1 and TRBJ1-2, with TRBD1 matching 7 bases. The CDR3 contains 14 residues. CDR1 and CDR2 (germline): MGHRA, YSYEKL. J was trimmed by 4 bases and V by 1 base; bases with no gene match: 3. CDR3: CASSQAGQRYGYTF. The CDR3 DNA reads as TGCGCCAGCAGCCAAGCGGGACAGCGCTATGGCTACACCTTC.

This chain connects TRBV18 to TRBJ1-1; 11 bases fit TRBD1. V lost 1 base, J lost 5 bases, and 9 bases stayed unmatched. CDR1 is KGHSH and CDR2 is LQKENI in the germline V gene. The CDR3 spans 17 residues. CDR3 residues: CASSPRIGGTGGTEAFF. CDR3 in DNA: TGTGCCAGCTCACCACGTATAGGAGGGACAGGGGGAACTGAAGCTTTCTTT. The variable domain in full, with the rest retrieved from reference TRBV18 and TRBJ1-1, is NAGVMQNPRHLVRRRGQEARLRCSPMKGHSHVYWYRQLPEEGLKFMVYLQKENIIDESGMPKERFSAEFPKEGPSILRIQQVVRGDSAAYFCASSPRIGGTGGTEAFFGQGTRLTVV.

The V and J genes are TRBV5-6 and TRBJ2-7, with D tentatively TRBD1 (5 bases). The germline gives CDR1 SGHDT, CDR2 YYEEEE. The V and J ends lost 4 bases and 2 bases respectively, with 16 bases between them. This CDR3 comprises 15 residues. The CDR3 is CASSLQDSRPYEQYF. In DNA, the CDR3 is TGTGCCAGCAGCCTACAGGATAGCCGCCCCTACGAGCAGTACTTC.

The chain employs TRBV27 and TRBJ2-7; tentatively, D is TRBD2 (6 bases). The V gene lost 3 bases and the J gene lost 1 base, with 13 bases spanning the gap. CDR3 length: 15 residues. The germline V gene has CDR1 MNHEY and CDR2 SMNVEV (reference sequence). In DNA, the CDR3 is TGTGCCAGCAGTTTCGAGGCAGGGAGGTCCTACGAGCAGTACTTC. It specifies CASSFEAGRSYEQYF.

The rearrangement uses TRBV4-2 and TRBJ2-3; TRBD2 aligns across 12 bases. The V gene's germline CDR1 is LGHNA and CDR2 YNFKEQ. This CDR3 comprises 17 residues. V gave up 2 bases and J gave up 1 base; unmatched junction bases: 4. The CDR3: CASSQLAGGRGTDTQYF. The CDR3 nucleotides read TGTGCCAGCAGCCAACTAGCGGGAGGGCGGGGCACAGATACGCAGTATTTT.

The chain couples TRBV19 to TRBJ1-5; tentative D call: TRBD1 (5 bases). V shed 7 bases and J shed 2 bases, with 15 bases lying between them. The CDR3 runs to 15 residues. Per the germline V gene, CDR1 is LNHDA and CDR2 is SQIVND (reference sequence). The DNA for the CDR3 is TGTGCCAGTACCTCCCAGGGAGAGGGCAATCAGCCCCAGCATTTT. Amino acids: CASTSQGEGNQPQHF.

This chain links TRBV6-5 with TRBJ2-3; no definite D call. Germline CDR1 is MNHEY and CDR2 is SVGAGI. V lost 2 bases and J lost 1, with 7 bases in between. This CDR3 is built from 14 residues. Here the CDR3 reads CASSYITGTDTQYF. The CDR3 coding sequence is TGTGCCAGCAGTTACATTACAGGCACAGATACGCAGTATTTT.